The sequence of this TCR beta chain was determined in a study of vaccination and CD4 T cells after COVID-19. Overall study context: Cells were stimulated with overlapping spike peptide pools from SARS-CoV-2, HCoV-NL63, HCoV-OC43 and HCoV-229E.

The treatment here: roughly 11-day PBMC culture with coronavirus spike peptide pools or control peptides (ViraFEST assay). The V end was cut by 6 bases, the J end by 1 base, with 12 bases between. Germline values: CDR1 DFQATT, CDR2 SNEGSKA (reference sequence). CDR3 length: 13 residues. As regards this clonotype: Its antigen remains unknown.

Cultured CD4+ T cells had their DNA profiled by the Oncomine TCR Beta short-read assay. TCRdb used MiXCR to reprocess the PCR reads, holding one entry per CDR3 protein. The repertoire includes fewer than 20,000 distinct CDR3 sequences, 54% of them detected once, and approximately 13% sits in the top ten. The sequence derives from a human donor who had recovered from COVID-19. Sequences were obtained from CD4+ T cells from blood, cultured in vitro. The V gene is TRBV20-1, the J gene TRBJ2-5; possible D gene TRBD2, 5 bases. CDR3 in amino acids: CSAGVGSQETQYF. CDR3 bases: TGCAGTGCGGGAGTGGGCAGCCAAGAGACCCAGTACTTC.